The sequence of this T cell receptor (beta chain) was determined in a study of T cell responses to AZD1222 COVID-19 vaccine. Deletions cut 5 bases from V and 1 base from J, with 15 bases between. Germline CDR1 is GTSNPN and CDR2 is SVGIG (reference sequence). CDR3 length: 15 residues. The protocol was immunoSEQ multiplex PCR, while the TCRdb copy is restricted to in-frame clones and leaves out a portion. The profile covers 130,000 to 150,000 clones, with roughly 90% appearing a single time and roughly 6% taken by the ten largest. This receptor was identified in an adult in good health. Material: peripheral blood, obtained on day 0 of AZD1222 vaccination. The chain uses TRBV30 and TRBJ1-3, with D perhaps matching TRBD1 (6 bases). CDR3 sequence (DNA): TGTGCCTGGTTGATTAGGACAGCTTCTGGAAACACCATATATTTT. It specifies CAWLIRTASGNTIYF.